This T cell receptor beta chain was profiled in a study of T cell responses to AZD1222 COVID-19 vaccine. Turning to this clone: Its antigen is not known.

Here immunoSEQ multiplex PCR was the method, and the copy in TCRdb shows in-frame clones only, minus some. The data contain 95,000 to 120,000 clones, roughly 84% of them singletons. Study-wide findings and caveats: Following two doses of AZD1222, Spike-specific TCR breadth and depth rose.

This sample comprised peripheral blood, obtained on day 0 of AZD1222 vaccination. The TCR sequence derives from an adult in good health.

As DNA, the CDR3 is TGTGCCAGTATGGGACAGGTTGCTTTCTATGGCTACACCTTC. Amino acids: CASMGQVAFYGYTF. This chain uses TRBV19 with TRBJ1-2, with 8 bases identical to TRBD1. There are 14 residues in the CDR3. The germline V gene has CDR1 LNHDA and CDR2 SQIVND (reference sequence). The V and J ends lost 7 bases and 4 bases, in that order; junction bases with no gene match: 8.